The sequence of this T cell receptor (beta chain) was determined in a study of T cell responses to AZD1222 COVID-19 vaccine. Study context: Second doses were pooled across both intervals (about 4 or about 12 weeks).

Generated by immunoSEQ multiplex PCR, the TCRdb table keeps only in-frame clones and is missing some. Counted here are approximately 100,000 clones, 85% to 90% occurring once; the ten biggest clones make up 16%. Details on this clone: What it binds is not known.

Study-wide points: Compared with day 0, the breadth and depth of the Spike-specific TCR repertoire rose significantly after two doses of AZD1222.

Trimming removed 5 bases from V and 4 bases from J; junction bases left unmatched: 4. CDR1 and CDR2 (germline): MNHEY, SVGAGI. This CDR3 is 15 amino acids long. This chain joins TRBV6-5 and TRBJ2-3, with 12 nucleotides matching TRBD2. The receptor comes from an adult in good health. The sample consisted of peripheral blood, taken on day 0 of AZD1222 vaccination. The chain's CDR3 is CASSRLAGEPDTQYF. For the CDR3, the DNA is TGTGCCAGCAGTAGACTAGCGGGAGAGCCAGATACGCAGTATTTT.